These 20 T cell receptor beta chains came from one sample sequenced in a study of T cells in localized non-small cell lung cancer. Profiling relied on immunoSEQ multiplex PCR, and the TCRdb table lists in-frame clones only, not all of them. The sample lists around 4,000 clones, around 20% occurring once. The sample consisted of lung tumor tissue, taken before any cancer treatment. These TCRs come from a female donor of 60 years or more with stage I lung adenocarcinoma.

The chain uses TRBV5-1 and TRBJ2-1; 8 bases match TRBD2. The V gene's germline CDR1 is SGHRS and CDR2 YFSETQ. The CDR3 consists of 15 residues. Losses at the gene ends were 4 bases for V and 8 bases for J; bases not matched to a gene: 11. The CDR3 nucleotides are TGCGCCAGCAGCGTGAAAGGACTAGCAGGGTATGAGCAGTTCTTC. It encodes CASSVKGLAGYEQFF.

This clone is medium-sized. The genes are TRBV6-1 and TRBJ2-7; D gene ambiguous. The ends were cut back, 1 base at V and 2 bases at J, with 6 bases in the middle. This CDR3 is 13 amino acids long. Germline values: CDR1 MNHNS, CDR2 SASEGT. The CDR3 bases are TGTGCCAGCAGTGAAGGGACGGCCTACGAGCAGTACTTC. Its translation is CASSEGTAYEQYF.

This clone was observed a handful of times. The chain recombines TRBV11-3 with TRBJ1-1; no clear D gene. Germline V gene data show CDR1 as SGHNT and CDR2 as YENEEA. The CDR3 consists of 14 residues. Trimming removed 5 bases at V and 1 base at J, with 11 bases between. The DNA of the CDR3 is TGTGCCAGCAGCCAAGGGATCGGGAACACTGAAGCTTTCTTT. Its translation is CASSQGIGNTEAFF.

The chain uses TRBV15 and TRBJ2-3; 8 bases align to TRBD1. The CDR3 is made up of 16 amino acids. Germline V gene lookup returns CDR1 LNHNV and CDR2 YYDKDF (reference sequence). Trimming removed 4 bases from V and 1 base from J; junction bases left unmatched: 7. This CDR3 reads CATSTYGQGRTDTQYF. CDR3 bases: TGTGCCACCAGCACCTACGGACAGGGTCGCACAGATACGCAGTATTTT.

The gene calls are TRBV4-1 and TRBJ2-6; D may match TRBD1 or TRBD2 (5 bases each). Germline CDR1 is MGHRA and CDR2 is YSYEKL. Trimming took off 1 base at V and 0 bases at J, with 13 bases between the two ends. The CDR3 runs 18 residues. In DNA, the CDR3 is TGCGCCAGCAGCCAAGCCCGGGACGGGTACTCTGGGGCCAACGTCCTGACTTTC. It yields the protein CASSQARDGYSGANVLTF.

This clone was found once. The chain couples TRBV18 to TRBJ1-3, with 9 positions matching TRBD1. From germline, CDR1 is KGHSH and CDR2 LQKENI. CDR3 length: 15 amino acids. Trimming cost V 2 bases and J 1 base; bases outside gene matches: 0. In nucleotides, the CDR3 is TGTGCCAGCTCACCAGGGACAGGGTCTGGAAACACCATATATTTT. Encoded protein: CASSPGTGSGNTIYF.

V gene TRBV12-5 combines with J gene TRBJ2-2, with TRBD2 matching over 8 bases. Per the germline V gene, CDR1 is LGHNT and CDR2 is FRNRAP. This CDR3 is built from 17 residues. The CDR3 loop is CASGSLGWFGNTGELFF. The DNA for the CDR3 is TGTGCCAGCGGGAGCCTAGGATGGTTCGGGAACACCGGGGAGCTGTTTTTT.

This clone was observed a few times. The chain joins TRBV14 to TRBJ2-7; a weak D match, TRBD1 (6 bases). Between the trimmed V and J ends, which lost 3 bases and 6 bases, there was a span of 9 bases. This CDR3 region has 12 residues. Germline assignment: CDR1 SGHDN and CDR2 FVKESK. As DNA, the CDR3 is TGTGCCAGCAGCCATAGGACAGCCGAGCAGTACTTC. It yields the protein CASSHRTAEQYF.

The CDR3 protein is CASSQVGTGLYEQYF. The CDR3 bases are TGTGCCAGCAGCCAAGTGGGGACAGGGCTCTACGAGCAGTACTTC. V gene TRBV11-3 combines with J gene TRBJ2-7; 9 bases are shared with TRBD1. CDR3 length: 15 residues. V shed 5 bases, J shed 3 bases, and the junction held 8 bases outside the gene matches. Germline CDR1 SGHNT, CDR2 YENEEA.

This clone was found a few times. V and J are TRBV19 and TRBJ1-1; TRBD1 matches 8 bases. The CDR3 consists of 16 residues. The germline V gene has CDR1 LNHDA and CDR2 SQIVND (reference sequence). After removal of 3 bases from V and 5 bases from J, the junction contained 11 bases not matched to a gene. This CDR3 is CASSISAGGSRTEAFF. For the CDR3, the DNA is TGTGCCAGTAGTATCTCGGCAGGGGGCTCGCGGACTGAAGCTTTCTTT.

In its sample, this clone is medium-sized (0.01 to 0.1%). This chain uses TRBV19 with TRBJ1-4; D ambiguous. Trimming shortened V by 4 bases and J by 5 bases, and 11 bases separated the two germline ends. The germline V gene has CDR1 LNHDA and CDR2 SQIVND (reference sequence). The CDR3 loop spans 14 amino acids. CDR3 residues: CASSRGTTNEKLFF. The CDR3 DNA reads TGTGCCAGTAGTAGAGGAACCACAAATGAAAAACTGTTTTTT.

The chain couples TRBV6-8 to TRBJ1-2, with D unresolved. CDR3 length: 12 residues. The ends were cut back, 9 bases at V and 2 bases at J, with 10 bases in the middle. Germline CDR1 is MNHGY and CDR2 is SAAAGT. The CDR3 nucleotides are TGTGCCAGTGGACTGCCGAACTATGGCTACACCTTC. This gives the protein CASGLPNYGYTF.

This chain connects TRBV5-1 to TRBJ1-1; 11 bases map to TRBD1. Germline trimming cut 4 bases from V and 10 bases from J; bases unmatched to any gene: 9. The V gene's germline CDR1 is SGHRS and CDR2 YFSETQ. There are 14 residues in the CDR3. CDR3 DNA sequence: TGCGCCAGCAGCCCCGGGGACAGGGGGGATGTAGCTTTCTTT. The encoded protein is CASSPGDRGDVAFF.

This clone has only a few counts. The V and J genes are TRBV6-8 and TRBJ2-1, with 7 bases aligning to TRBD1. The CDR3 consists of 16 residues. Trimming cost V 5 bases and J 2 bases; bases outside gene matches: 9. Germline assignment: CDR1 MNHGY and CDR2 SAAAGT. CDR3 nucleotide sequence: TGTGCCAGCAGTAAACACAGGGGAAAGCCCTACAATGAGCAGTTCTTC. Encoded protein: CASSKHRGKPYNEQFF.

The sample holds a few counts of this clone. CDR3 nucleotides: TGTGCCAGCAGCACTCAGGGTTCTACTAGCACAGATACGCAGTATTTT. It specifies CASSTQGSTSTDTQYF. The chain has TRBV11-3 and TRBJ2-3; D is possibly TRBD1 (5 bases). Trimming left V 5 bases short and J 0 bases short, with 15 bases between. From germline, CDR1 is SGHNT and CDR2 YENEEA. The CDR3 loop spans 16 amino acids.

This clone was seen a single time. The J gene is TRBJ1-4, the V gene TRBV5-1; TRBD1 aligns across 9 bases. Germline trimming cut 0 bases from V and 10 bases from J; bases unmatched to any gene: 7. The CDR3 has 15 amino acids. Germline CDR1 reads SGHRS; CDR2 reads YFSETQ. CDR3 bases: TGCGCCAGCAGCTTGGAACAGGGGGCGAGGGGAAAACTGTTTTTT. Residues: CASSLEQGARGKLFF. The variable domain in full, with the rest retrieved from reference TRBV5-1 and TRBJ1-4, is KAGVTQTPRYLIKTRGQQVTLSCSPISGHRSVSWYQQTPGQGLQFLFEYFSETQRNKGNFPGRFSGRQFSNSRSEMNVSTLELGDSALYLCASSLEQGARGKLFFGSGTQLSVL.

This chain joins TRBV18 and TRBJ2-2; 7 bases align to TRBD1. This CDR3 has 16 amino acids. J gave up 2 bases and V 1 base, and 4 bases lay outside the gene matches. Germline lookup yields CDR1 KGHSH and CDR2 LQKENI. The DNA for the CDR3 is TGTGCCAGCTCACCACTGGGGGACAGTAACACCGGGGAGCTGTTTTTT. It translates to CASSPLGDSNTGELFF.

J is TRBJ2-3 and V is TRBV30, with 7 bases aligning to TRBD1. Germline CDR1 GTSNPN, CDR2 SVGIG (reference sequence). J was trimmed by 2 bases and V by 2 bases; bases with no gene match: 7. This CDR3 comprises 15 residues. This CDR3 reads CAWSRGQVNTDTQYF. The CDR3 DNA follows: TGTGCCTGGAGTCGTGGACAGGTGAACACAGATACGCAGTATTTT.

By share of the sample, this clone is large. Other nucleotide sequences from this sample produce the same CDR3. The gene calls are TRBV30 and TRBJ1-5; no clear D. The CDR3 has 13 amino acids. V was trimmed by 0 bases and J by 1 base, leaving 4 bases between them. Germline CDR1 and CDR2: GTSNPN and SVGIG (reference sequence). CDR3 coding DNA: TGTGCCTGGAGTGTGAAGAGCAATCAGCCCCAGCATTTT. Translation: CAWSVKSNQPQHF. Drawing the rest from reference TRBV30 and TRBJ1-5, the complete variable domain is SQTIHQWPATLVQPVGSPLSLECTVEGTSNPNLYWYRQAAGRGLQLLFYSVGIGQISSEVPQNLSASRPQDRQFILSSKKLLLSDSGFYLCAWSVKSNQPQHFGDGTRLSIL.

The V and J genes are TRBV19 and TRBJ2-1; maybe TRBD1 (6 bases). Germline CDR1 reads LNHDA; CDR2 reads SQIVND (reference sequence). The CDR3 has 17 amino acids. The V gene lost 3 bases and the J gene lost 5 bases, with 20 bases spanning the gap. CDR3 in amino acids: CASSMGRGILNHNEQFF. The CDR3 DNA is TGTGCCAGTAGTATGGGTAGGGGGATACTAAACCACAATGAGCAGTTCTTC.